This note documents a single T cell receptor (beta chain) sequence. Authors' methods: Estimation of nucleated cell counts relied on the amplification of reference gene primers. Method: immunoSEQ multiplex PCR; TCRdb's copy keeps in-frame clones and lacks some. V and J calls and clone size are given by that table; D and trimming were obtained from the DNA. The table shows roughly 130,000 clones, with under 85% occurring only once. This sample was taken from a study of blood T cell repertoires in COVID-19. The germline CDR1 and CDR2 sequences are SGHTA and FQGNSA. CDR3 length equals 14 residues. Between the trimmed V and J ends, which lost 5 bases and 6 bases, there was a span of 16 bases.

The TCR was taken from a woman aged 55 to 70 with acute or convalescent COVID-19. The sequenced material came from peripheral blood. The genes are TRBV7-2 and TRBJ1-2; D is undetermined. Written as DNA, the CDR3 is TGTGCCAGCAGCCCGTACACTGCTAGGAATGGCTACACCTTC. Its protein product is CASSPYTARNGYTF.